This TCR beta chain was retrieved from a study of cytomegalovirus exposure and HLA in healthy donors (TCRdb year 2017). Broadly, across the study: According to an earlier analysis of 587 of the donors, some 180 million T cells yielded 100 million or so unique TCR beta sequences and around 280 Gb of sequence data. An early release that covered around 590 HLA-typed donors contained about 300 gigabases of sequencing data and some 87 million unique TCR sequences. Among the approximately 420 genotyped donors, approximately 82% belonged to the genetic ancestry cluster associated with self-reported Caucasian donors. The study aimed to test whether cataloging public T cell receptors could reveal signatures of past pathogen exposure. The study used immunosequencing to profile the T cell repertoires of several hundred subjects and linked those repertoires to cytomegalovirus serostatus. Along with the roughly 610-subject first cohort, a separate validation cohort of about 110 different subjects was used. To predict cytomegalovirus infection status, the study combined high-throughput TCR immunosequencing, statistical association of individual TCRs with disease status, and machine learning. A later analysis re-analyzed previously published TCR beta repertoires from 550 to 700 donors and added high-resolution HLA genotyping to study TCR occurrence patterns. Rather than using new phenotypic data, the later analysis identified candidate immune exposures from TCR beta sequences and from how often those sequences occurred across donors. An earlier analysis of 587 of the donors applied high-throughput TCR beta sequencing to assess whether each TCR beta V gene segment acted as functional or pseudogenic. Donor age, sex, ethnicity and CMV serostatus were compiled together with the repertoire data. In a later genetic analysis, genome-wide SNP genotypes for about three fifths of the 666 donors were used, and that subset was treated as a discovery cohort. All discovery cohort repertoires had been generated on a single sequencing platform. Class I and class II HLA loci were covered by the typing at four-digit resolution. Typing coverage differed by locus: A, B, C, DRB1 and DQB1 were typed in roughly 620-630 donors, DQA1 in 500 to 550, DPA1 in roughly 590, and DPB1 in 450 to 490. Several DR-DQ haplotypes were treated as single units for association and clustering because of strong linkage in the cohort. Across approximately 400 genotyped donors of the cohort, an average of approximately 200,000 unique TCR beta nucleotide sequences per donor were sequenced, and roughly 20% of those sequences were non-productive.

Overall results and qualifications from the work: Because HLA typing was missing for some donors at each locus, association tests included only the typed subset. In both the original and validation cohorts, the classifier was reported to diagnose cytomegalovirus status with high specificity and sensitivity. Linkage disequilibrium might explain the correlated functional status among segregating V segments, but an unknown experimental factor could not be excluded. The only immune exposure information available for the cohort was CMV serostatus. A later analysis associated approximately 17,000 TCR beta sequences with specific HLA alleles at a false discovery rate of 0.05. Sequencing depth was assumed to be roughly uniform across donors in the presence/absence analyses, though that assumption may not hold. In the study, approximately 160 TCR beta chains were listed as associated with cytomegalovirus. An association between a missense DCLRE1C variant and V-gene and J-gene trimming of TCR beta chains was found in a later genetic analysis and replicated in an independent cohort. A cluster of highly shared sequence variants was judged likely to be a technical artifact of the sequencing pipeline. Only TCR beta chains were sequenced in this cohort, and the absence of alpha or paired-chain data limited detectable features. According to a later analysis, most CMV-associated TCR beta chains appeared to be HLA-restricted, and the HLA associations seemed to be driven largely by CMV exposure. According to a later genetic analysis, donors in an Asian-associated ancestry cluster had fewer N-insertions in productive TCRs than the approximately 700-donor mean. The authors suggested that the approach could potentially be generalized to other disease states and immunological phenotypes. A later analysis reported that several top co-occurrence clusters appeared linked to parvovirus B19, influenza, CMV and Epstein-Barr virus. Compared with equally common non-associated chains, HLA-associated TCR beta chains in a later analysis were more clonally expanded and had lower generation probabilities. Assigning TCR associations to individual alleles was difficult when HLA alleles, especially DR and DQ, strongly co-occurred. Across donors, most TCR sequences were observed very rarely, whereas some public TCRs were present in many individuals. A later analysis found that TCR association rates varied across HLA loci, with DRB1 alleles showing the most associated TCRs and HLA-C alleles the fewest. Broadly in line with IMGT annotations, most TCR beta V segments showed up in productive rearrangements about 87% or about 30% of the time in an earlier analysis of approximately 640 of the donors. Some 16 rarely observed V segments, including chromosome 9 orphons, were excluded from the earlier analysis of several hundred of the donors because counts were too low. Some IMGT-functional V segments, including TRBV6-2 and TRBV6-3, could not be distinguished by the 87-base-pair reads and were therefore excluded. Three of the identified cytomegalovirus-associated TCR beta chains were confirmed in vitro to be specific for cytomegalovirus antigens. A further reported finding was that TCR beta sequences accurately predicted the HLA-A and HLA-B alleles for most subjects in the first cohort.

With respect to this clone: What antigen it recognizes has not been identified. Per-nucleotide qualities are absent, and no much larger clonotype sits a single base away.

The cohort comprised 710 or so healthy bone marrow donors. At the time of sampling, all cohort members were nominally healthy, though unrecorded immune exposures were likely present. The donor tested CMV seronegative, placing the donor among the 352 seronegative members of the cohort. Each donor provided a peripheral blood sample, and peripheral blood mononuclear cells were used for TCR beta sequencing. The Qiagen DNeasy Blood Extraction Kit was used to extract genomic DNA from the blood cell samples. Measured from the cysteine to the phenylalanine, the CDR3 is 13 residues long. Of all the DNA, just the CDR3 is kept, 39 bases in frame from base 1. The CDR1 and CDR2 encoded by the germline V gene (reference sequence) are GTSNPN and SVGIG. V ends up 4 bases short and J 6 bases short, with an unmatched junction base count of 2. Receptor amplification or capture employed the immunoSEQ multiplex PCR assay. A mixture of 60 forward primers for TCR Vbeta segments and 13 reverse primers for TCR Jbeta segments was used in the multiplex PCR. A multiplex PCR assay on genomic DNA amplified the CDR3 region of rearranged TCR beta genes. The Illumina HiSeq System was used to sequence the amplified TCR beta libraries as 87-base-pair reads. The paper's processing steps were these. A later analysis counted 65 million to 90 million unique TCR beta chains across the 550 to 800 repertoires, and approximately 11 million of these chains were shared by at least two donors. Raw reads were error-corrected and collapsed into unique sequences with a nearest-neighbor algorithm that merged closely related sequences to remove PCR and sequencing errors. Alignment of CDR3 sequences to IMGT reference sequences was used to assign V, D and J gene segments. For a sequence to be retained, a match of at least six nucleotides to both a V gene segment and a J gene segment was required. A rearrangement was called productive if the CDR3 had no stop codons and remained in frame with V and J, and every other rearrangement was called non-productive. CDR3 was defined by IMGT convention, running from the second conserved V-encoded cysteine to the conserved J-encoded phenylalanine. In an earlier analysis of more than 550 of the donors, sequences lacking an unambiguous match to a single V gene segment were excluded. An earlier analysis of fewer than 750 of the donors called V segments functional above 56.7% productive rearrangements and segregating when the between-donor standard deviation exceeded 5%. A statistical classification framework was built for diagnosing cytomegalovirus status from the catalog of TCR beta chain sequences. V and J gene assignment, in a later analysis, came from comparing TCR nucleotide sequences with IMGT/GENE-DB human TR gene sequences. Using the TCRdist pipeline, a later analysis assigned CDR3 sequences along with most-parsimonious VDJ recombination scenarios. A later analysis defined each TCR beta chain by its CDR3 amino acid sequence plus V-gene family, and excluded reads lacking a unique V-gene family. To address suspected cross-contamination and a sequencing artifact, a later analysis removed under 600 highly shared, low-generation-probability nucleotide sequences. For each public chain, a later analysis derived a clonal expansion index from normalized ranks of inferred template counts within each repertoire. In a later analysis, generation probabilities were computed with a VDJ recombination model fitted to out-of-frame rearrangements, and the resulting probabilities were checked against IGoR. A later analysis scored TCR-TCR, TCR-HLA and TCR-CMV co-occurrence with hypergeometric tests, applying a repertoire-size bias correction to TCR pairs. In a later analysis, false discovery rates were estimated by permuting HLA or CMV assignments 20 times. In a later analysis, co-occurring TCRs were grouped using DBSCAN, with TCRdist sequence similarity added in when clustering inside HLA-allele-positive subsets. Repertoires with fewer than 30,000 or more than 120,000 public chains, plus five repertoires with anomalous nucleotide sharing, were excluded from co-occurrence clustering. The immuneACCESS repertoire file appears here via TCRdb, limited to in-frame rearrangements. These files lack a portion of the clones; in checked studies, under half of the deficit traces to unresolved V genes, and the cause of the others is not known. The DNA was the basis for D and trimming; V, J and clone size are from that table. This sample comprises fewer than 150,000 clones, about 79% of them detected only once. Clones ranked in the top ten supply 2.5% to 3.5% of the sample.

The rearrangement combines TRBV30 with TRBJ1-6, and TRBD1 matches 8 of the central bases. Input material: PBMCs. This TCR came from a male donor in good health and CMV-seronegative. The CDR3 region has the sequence CAWKGQGNSPLHF. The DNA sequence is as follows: TGTGCCTGGAAAGGACAGGGTAATTCACCCCTCCACTTT.